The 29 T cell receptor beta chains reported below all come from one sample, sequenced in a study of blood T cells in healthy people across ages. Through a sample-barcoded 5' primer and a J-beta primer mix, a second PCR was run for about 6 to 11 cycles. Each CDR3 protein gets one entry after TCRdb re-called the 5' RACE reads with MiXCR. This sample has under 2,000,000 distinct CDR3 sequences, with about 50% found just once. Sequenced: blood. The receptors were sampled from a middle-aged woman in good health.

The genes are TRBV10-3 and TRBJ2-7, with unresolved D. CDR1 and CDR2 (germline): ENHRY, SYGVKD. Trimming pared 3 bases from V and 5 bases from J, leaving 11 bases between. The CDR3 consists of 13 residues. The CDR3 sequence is CAISDTSNDEQYF. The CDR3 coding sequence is TGTGCCATCAGTGATACCAGTAATGACGAGCAGTACTTC.

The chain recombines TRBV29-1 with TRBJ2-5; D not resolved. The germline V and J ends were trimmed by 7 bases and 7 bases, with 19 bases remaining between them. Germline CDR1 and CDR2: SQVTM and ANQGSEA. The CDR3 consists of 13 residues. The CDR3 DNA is TGCAGCGCCGCTCGGCAGTCCGGCAGGACCCAGTACTTC. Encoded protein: CSAARQSGRTQYF.

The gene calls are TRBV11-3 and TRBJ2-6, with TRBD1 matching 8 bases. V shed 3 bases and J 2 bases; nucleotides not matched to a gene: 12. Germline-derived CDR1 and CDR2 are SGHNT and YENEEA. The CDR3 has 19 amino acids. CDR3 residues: CASSLGPGQDRTGANVLTF. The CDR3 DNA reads TGTGCCAGCAGCTTGGGACCGGGACAGGACCGCACTGGGGCCAACGTCCTGACTTTC.

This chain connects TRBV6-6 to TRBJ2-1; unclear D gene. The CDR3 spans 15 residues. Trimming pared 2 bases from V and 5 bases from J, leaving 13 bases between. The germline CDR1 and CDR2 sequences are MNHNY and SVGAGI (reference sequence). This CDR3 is CASSYGHWLDNEQFF. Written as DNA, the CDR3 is TGTGCCAGCAGTTACGGGCATTGGTTGGACAATGAGCAGTTCTTC.

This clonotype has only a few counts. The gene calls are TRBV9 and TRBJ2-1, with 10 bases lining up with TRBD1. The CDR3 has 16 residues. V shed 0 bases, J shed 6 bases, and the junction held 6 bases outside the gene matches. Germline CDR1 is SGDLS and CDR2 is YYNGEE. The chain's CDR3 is CASSVGTGGLANEQFF. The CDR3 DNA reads TGTGCCAGCAGCGTAGGGACAGGGGGTTTAGCCAATGAGCAGTTCTTC.

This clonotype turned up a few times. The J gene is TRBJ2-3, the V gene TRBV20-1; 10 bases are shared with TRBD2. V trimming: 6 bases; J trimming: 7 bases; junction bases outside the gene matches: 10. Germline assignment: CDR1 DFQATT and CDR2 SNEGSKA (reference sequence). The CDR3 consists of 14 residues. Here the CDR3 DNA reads TGCAGTGCCGTACAGCGGGGGGGCATATATACGCAGTATTTT. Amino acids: CSAVQRGGIYTQYF.

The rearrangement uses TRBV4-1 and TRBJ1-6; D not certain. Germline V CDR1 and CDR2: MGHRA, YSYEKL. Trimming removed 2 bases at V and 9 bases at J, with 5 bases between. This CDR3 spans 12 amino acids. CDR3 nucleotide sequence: TGCGCCAGCAGCCAATGGGCTTCACCCCTCCACTTT. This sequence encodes CASSQWASPLHF.

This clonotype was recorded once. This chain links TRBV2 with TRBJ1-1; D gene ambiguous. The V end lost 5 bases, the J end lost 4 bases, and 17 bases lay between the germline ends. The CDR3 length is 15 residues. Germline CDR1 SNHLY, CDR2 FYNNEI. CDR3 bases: TGTGCCAGCAGTCAGGTTGCGGCGGGCAGCACTGAAGCTTTCTTT. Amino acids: CASSQVAAGSTEAFF.

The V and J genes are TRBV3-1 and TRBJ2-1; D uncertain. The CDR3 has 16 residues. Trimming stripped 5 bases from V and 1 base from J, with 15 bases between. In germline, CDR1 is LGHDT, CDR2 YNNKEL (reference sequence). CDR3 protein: CASSAGSIRSYNEQFF. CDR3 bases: TGTGCCAGCAGCGCTGGCTCAATTAGGTCCTACAATGAGCAGTTCTTC.

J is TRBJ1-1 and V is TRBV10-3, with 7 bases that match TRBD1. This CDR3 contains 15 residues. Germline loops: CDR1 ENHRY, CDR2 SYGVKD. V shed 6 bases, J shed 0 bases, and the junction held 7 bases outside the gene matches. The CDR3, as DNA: TGTGCCATCAGCTCGGGACAGAACATGAACACTGAAGCTTTCTTT. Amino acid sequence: CAISSGQNMNTEAFF.

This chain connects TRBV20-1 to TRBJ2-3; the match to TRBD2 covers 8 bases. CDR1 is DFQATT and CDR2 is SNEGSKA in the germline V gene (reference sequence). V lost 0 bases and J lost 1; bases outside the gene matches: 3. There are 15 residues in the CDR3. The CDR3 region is CSARDPLAGTDTQYF. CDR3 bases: TGCAGTGCTAGAGACCCACTAGCGGGCACAGATACGCAGTATTTT.

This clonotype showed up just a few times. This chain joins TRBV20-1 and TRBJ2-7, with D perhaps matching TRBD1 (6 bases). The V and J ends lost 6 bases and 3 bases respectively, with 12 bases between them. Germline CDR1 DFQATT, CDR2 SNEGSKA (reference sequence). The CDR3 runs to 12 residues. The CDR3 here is CSADQGNYEQYF. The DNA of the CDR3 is TGCAGTGCGGATCAGGGGAACTACGAGCAGTACTTC.

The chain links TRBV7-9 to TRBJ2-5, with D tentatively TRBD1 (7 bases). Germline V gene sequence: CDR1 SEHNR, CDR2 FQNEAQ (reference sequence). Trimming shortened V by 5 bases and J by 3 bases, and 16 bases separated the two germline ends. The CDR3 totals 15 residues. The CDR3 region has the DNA TGTGCCAGCAGCCGGAGGGGACAGAATAAAGAGACCCAGTACTTC. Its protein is CASSRRGQNKETQYF.

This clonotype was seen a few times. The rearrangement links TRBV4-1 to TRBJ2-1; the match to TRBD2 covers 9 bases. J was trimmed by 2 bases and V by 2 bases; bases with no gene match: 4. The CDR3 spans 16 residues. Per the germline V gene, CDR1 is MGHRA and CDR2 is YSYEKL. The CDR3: CASSQTTSGTYNEQFF. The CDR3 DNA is TGCGCCAGCAGCCAAACGACTAGCGGCACCTACAATGAGCAGTTCTTC.

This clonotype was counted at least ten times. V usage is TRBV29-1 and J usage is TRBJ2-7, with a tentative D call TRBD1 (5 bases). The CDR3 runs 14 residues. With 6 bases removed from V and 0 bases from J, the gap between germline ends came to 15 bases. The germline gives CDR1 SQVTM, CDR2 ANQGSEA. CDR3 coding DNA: TGCAGCGTCGTGGACATTATGTTCTCCTACGAGCAGTACTTC. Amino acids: CSVVDIMFSYEQYF.

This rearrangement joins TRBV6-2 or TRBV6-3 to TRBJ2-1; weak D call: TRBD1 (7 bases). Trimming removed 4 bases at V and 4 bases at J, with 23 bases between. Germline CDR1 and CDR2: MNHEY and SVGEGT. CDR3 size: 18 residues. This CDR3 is CASSSRQGLAGTYNEQFF. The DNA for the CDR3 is TGTGCCAGCAGTTCTAGACAGGGACTGGCGGGGACTTACAATGAGCAGTTCTTC.

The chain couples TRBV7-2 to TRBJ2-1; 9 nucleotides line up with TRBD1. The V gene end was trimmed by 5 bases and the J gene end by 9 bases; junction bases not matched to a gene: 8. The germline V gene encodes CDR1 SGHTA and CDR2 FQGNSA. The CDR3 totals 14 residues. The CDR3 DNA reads TGTGCCAGCAGCCCCGGGACAGGGAGGAGTGAGCAGTTCTTC. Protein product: CASSPGTGRSEQFF.

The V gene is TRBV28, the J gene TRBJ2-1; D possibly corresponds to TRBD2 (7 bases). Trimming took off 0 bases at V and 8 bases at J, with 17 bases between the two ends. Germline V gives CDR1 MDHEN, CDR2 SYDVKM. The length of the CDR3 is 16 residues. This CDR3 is CASSLWGAGAQDEQFF. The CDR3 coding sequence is TGTGCCAGCAGTTTATGGGGCGCGGGGGCCCAGGATGAGCAGTTCTTC.

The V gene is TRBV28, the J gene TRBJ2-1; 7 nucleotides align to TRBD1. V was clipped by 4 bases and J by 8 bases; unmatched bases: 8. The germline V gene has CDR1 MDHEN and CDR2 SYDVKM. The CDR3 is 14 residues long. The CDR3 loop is CASSSWDSRDEQFF. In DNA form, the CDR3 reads TGTGCCAGCAGTTCCTGGGACAGTAGAGATGAGCAGTTCTTC.

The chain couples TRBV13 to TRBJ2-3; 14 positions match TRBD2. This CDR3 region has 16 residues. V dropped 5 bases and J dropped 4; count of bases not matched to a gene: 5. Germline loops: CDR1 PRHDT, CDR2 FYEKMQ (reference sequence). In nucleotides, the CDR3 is TGTGCCAGCAGCCAGACTAGCGGGGGGGCCGCAGATACGCAGTATTTT. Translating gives CASSQTSGGAADTQYF.

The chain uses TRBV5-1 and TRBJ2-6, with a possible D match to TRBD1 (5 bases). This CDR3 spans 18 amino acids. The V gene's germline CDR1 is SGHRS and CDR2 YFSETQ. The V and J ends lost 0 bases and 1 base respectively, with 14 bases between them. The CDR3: CASSLEAGSSSGANVLTF. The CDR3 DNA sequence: TGCGCCAGCAGCTTGGAGGCAGGGTCTTCGTCTGGGGCCAACGTCCTGACTTTC. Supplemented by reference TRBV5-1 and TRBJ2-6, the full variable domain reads KAGVTQTPRYLIKTRGQQVTLSCSPISGHRSVSWYQQTPGQGLQFLFEYFSETQRNKGNFPGRFSGRQFSNSRSEMNVSTLELGDSALYLCASSLEAGSSSGANVLTFGAGSRLTVL.

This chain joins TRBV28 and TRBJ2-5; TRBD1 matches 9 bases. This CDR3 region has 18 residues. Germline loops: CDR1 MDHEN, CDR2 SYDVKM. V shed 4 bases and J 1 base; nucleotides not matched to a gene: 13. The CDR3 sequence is CASSYQPSNRGLQETQYF. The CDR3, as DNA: TGTGCCAGCAGTTATCAACCGTCAAACAGGGGGCTCCAAGAGACCCAGTACTTC.

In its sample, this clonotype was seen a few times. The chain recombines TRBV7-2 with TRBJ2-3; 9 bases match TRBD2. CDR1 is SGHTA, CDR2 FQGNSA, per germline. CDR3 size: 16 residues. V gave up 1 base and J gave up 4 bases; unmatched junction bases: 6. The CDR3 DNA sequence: TGTGCCAGCAGCTTAGTCCGAGCGGGGGGATCAGATACGCAGTATTTT. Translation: CASSLVRAGGSDTQYF.

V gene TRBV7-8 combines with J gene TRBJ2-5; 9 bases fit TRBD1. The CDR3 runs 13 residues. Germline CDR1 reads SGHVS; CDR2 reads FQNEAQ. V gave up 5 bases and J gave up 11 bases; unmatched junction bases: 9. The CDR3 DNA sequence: TGTGCCAGCAGCGGGACAGGGAAGAATGAGCAGTACTTC. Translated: CASSGTGKNEQYF.

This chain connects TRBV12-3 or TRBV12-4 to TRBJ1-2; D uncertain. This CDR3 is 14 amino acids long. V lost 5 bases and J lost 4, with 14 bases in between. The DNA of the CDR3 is TGTGCCAGCAGTGTAGATGGGAAGCTCTATGGCTACACCTTC. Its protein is CASSVDGKLYGYTF.

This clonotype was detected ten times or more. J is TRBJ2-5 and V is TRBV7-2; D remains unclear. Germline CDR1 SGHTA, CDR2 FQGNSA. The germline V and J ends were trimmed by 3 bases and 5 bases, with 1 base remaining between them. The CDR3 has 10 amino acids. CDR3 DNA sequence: TGTGCCAGCAGCTTTGAGACCCAGTACTTC. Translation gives CASSFETQYF.

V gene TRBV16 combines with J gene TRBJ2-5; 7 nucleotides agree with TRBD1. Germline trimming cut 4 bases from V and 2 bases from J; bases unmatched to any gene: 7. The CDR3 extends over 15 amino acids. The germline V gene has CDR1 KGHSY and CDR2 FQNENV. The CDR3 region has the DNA TGTGCCAGCAGCCCGACCTCGGACAGGCAAGAGACCCAGTACTTC. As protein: CASSPTSDRQETQYF.

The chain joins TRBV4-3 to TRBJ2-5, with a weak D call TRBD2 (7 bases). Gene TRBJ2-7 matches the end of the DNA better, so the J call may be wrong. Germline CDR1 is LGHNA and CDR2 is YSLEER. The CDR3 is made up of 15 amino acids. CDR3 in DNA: TGCGCCAGCAGCCAAGTTTGGGAGGGGGAAGACGAGCAGTACTTC. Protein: CASSQVWEGEDEQYF.

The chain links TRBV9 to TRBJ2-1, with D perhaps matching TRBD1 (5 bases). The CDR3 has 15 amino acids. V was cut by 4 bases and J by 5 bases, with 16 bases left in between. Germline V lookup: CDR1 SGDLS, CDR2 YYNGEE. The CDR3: CASSPPQGGHNEQFF. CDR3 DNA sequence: TGTGCCAGCAGCCCCCCGCAGGGTGGGCACAATGAGCAGTTCTTC.